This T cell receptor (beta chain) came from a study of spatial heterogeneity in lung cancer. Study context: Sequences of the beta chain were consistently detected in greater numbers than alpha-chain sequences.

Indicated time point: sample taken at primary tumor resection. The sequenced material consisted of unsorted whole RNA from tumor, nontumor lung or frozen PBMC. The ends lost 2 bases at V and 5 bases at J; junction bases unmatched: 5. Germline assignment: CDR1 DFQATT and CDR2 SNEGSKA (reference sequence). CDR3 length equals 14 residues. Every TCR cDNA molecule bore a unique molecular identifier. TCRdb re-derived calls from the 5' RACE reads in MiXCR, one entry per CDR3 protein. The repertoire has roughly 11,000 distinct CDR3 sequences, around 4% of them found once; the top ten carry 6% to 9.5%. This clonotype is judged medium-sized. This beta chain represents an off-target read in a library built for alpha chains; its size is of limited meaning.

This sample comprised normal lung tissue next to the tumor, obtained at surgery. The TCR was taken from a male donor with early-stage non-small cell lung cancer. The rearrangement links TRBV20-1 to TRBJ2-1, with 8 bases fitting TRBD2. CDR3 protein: CSARLSGGNNEQFF. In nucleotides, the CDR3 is TGCAGTGCTAGATTAAGCGGGGGAAACAATGAGCAGTTCTTC.